This T cell receptor (beta chain) was found in a study of long-term antiretroviral therapy in people with HIV. Each donor had at least one pre-ART and at least two post-ART PBMC samples. Overall study results and limits: Whereas controls had wider CDR3 length ranges, HIV repertoires had narrower ones. Regardless of time point, clones expanded before ART dominated the repertoire.

In regard to this clone: The antigen is unknown.

Researchers ran immunoSEQ v3.0 at survey level. Only in-frame clones appear in the TCRdb table, and some are missing; sequencing was by immunoSEQ multiplex PCR. Of about 39,000 clones in the sample, 85% to 90% were seen once. The sample was unsorted PBMCs, taken 3.1 years after starting antiretroviral therapy. This TCR derives from a woman in her forties or fifties with HIV.

CDR3 amino acids: CASSLSWSSYNEQFF. CDR3 sequence (DNA): TGTGCCAGCAGTTTATCCTGGAGCTCCTACAATGAGCAGTTCTTC. The chain is built from TRBV27 and TRBJ2-1; D is unresolved. The CDR3 spans 15 residues. The V and J ends lost 0 bases and 0 bases respectively, with 6 bases between them. Per germline, CDR1 MNHEY and CDR2 SMNVEV (reference sequence).